One sample yielded the 10 T cell receptor beta chains listed below, sequenced in a study of cytomegalovirus exposure and HLA in healthy donors. PCR employed 60 Vbeta and 13 Jbeta primers. Generated by immunoSEQ multiplex PCR, the TCRdb table keeps only in-frame clones and is missing some. The sample includes some 160,000 clones, approximately 80% of them seen just once. Specimen: PBMCs. The receptors come from a man in his 60s in good health and CMV-seronegative.

The V call is TRBV7-2, the J call TRBJ2-7; D gene unclear. CDR3 length equals 12 residues. The germline V gene encodes CDR1 SGHTA and CDR2 FQGNSA. Trimming stripped 5 bases from V and 0 bases from J, with 5 bases between. In nucleotides, the CDR3 is TGTGCCAGCAGCCCCCTCTCCTACGAGCAGTACTTC. Translated, it gives CASSPLSYEQYF. Full variable domain (remainder filled in from reference TRBV7-2 and TRBJ2-7): GAGVSQSPSNKVTEKGKDVELRCDPISGHTALYWYRQSLGQGLEFLIYFQGNSAPDKSGLPSDRFSAERTGGSVSTLTIQRTQQEDSAVYLCASSPLSYEQYFGPGTRLTVT.

This clone showed up just a few times. V gene TRBV28 combines with J gene TRBJ1-5; TRBD1 matches at 9 bases. The germline V gene has CDR1 MDHEN and CDR2 SYDVKM. Trimming cost V 6 bases and J 0 bases; bases outside gene matches: 12. CDR3 length: 18 amino acids. The CDR3: CASSLIQGAGYSNQPQHF. In DNA, the CDR3 is TGTGCCAGCAGCCTAATACAGGGGGCAGGCTATAGCAATCAGCCCCAGCATTTT.

This sequence joins TRBV7-2 and TRBJ2-5; TRBD2 is a possible D gene (6 bases). V lost 1 base to trimming and J lost 5 bases, with 8 bases between them. CDR3 length: 13 residues. The germline V gene has CDR1 SGHTA and CDR2 FQGNSA. The CDR3 DNA reads as TGTGCCAGCAGCTTAGGAGGGAGGGAGACCCAGTACTTC. Translating it yields CASSLGGRETQYF.

The chain combines TRBV9 with TRBJ2-6; no clear D. V lost 2 bases and J 0 bases, leaving 6 bases between the germline ends. Looked up from germline, CDR1 is SGDLS and CDR2 is YYNGEE. CDR3 size: 15 residues. Here the CDR3 reads CASSVSYSGANVLTF. The CDR3 DNA reads as TGTGCCAGCAGCGTCAGTTACTCTGGGGCCAACGTCCTGACTTTC.

This clone came up a few times. As DNA, the CDR3 is TGTGCCAGAAGCTGTCCTAGCGGATCGACCGCCCGGTACAATGAGCAGTTCTTC. Protein sequence: CARSCPSGSTARYNEQFF. This chain links TRBV5-3 with TRBJ2-1, with 7 bases lining up with TRBD2. TRBV5-3 is filed as an ORF, its function uncertain. The V and J ends lost 3 bases and 4 bases, in that order; junction bases with no gene match: 16. The CDR3 consists of 18 residues.

The J gene is TRBJ1-1, the V gene TRBV30; TRBD1 agrees at 7 bases. The CDR3 is 13 residues long. Germline loops: CDR1 GTSNPN, CDR2 SVGIG (reference sequence). J gave up 3 bases and V 4 bases, and 5 bases lay outside the gene matches. CDR3 sequence reads: CAWNRGADTEAFF. CDR3 DNA: TGTGCCTGGAACAGGGGCGCTGACACTGAAGCTTTCTTT.

The V gene is TRBV18, the J gene TRBJ2-3; TRBD2 matches 7 bases. Germline CDR1 and CDR2: KGHSH and LQKENI. V gave up 2 bases and J gave up 0 bases; unmatched junction bases: 2. The CDR3 extends over 15 amino acids. The CDR3 DNA is TGTGCCAGCTCACCAAAGCGGGGCAGCACAGATACGCAGTATTTT. Translation gives CASSPKRGSTDTQYF.

V and J are TRBV10-3 and TRBJ2-5, with 7 bases that match TRBD1. Trimming at V came to 6 bases and at J to 1 base, leaving 5 bases not matched to a gene. CDR1 and CDR2 from the germline V gene are ENHRY and SYGVKD. The CDR3 has 14 amino acids. The CDR3 DNA follows: TGTGCCATCAGAGCCGGGACAGCCCAAGAGACCCAGTACTTC. It encodes CAIRAGTAQETQYF.

The chain is built from TRBV19 and TRBJ1-2, with a possible D match to TRBD1 (5 bases). This CDR3 is built from 14 residues. The ends were cut back, 3 bases at V and 1 base at J, with 9 bases in the middle. Per the germline V gene, CDR1 is LNHDA and CDR2 is SQIVND (reference sequence). The CDR3 DNA sequence: TGTGCCAGTAGTATTAACAGGCATAACTATGGCTACACCTTC. It encodes CASSINRHNYGYTF.

The rearrangement uses TRBV5-1 and TRBJ2-3; TRBD2 is a possible D gene (5 bases). V shed 0 bases and J shed 8 bases, with 10 bases lying between them. Germline loops: CDR1 SGHRS, CDR2 YFSETQ. CDR3 size: 13 residues. The CDR3 here is CASSLEGASTQYF. As DNA, the CDR3 is TGCGCCAGCAGCTTGGAGGGAGCGTCTACGCAGTATTTT.